This T cell receptor beta chain was observed in a study of T cells in Graves' hyperthyroidism and ophthalmopathy. Study-wide results and limits: Blood also held most thyroid clonotypes expanded beyond 0.001. Stable hyperthyroidism and ophthalmopathy were separated using 13 V-J signatures.

Authors of the study amplified TCR beta CDR3 regions from RNA transcripts. In the first-round RT-PCR of the TCR CDR3, the HTBI primer set was used. From the multiplex PCR reads, TCRdb called clonotypes with MiXCR, one entry per CDR3 protein. Here the sample spans 300,000 to 450,000 distinct CDR3 sequences, less than 20% being singletons. This clonotype appeared a single time. The antigen is unknown. A much larger clone lies a single base off, so this may be a read error. With V trimmed by 6 bases and J by 1 base, 12 bases remained unmatched. The CDR3 contains 17 residues. Germline V gene data show CDR1 as MNHEY and CDR2 as SVGEGT. Patients were excluded for uncontrolled infection, other autoimmune disease, pregnancy or lactation. More than 8.5 ml of fresh peripheral blood supplied the PBMCs.

This TCR was recovered from a woman younger than 30 with Graves' hyperthyroidism that later progressed to Graves' ophthalmopathy. This chain links TRBV6-2 or TRBV6-3 with TRBJ2-1; 7 nucleotides agree with TRBD2. Sequencing input: blood. The CDR3 DNA sequence: TGTGCCAGCAGAGTCCGTGCGGGAGAGAGTTCCTACAATGAGCAGTTCTTC. It is translated as CASRVRAGESSYNEQFF.